Below, one T cell receptor beta chain is given with its context. The sample belongs to a study of blood T cell repertoires in COVID-19. Study-level background: Samples came from the United States, Italy and Spain, spanning acute and convalescent COVID-19. The analysed material was cDNA or gDNA that came from T cells, B-cell-depleted T cells, or PBMCs.

Those enrolled in Seattle joined during active infection and were followed longitudinally afterward. In the study's own analysis: Amplified reference gene primers provided the basis for estimating nucleated cell counts. The protocol was immunoSEQ multiplex PCR, while the TCRdb copy is restricted to in-frame clones and leaves out a portion. V, J and clone size are those of that table, while D and trimming were read from the DNA. Of some 180,000 clones listed, 75% to 85% are singletons. Germline CDR1 and CDR2: SGHNT and YENEEA. V was pared by 4 bases and J by 1 base, with 2 bases of the junction left unmatched. CDR3 size: 14 residues.

This clonotype was sampled from a middle-aged woman with COVID-19, enrolled during active disease. The sample comprised peripheral blood. The rearrangement joins TRBV11-3 to TRBJ2-5; TRBD2 agrees at 8 bases. The CDR3 DNA sequence: TGTGCCAGCAGCTCCGGGGGGGTCCAAGAGACCCAGTACTTC. The encoded protein is CASSSGGVQETQYF. The complete variable domain, with remaining parts taken from reference TRBV11-3 and TRBJ2-5, reads EAGVVQSPRYKIIEKKQPVAFWCNPISGHNTLYWYLQNLGQGPELLIRYENEEAVDDSQLPKDRFSAERLKGVDSTLKIQPAELGDSAVYLCASSSGGVQETQYFGPGTRLLVL.